A single sample is the source of the 32 T cell receptor beta chains below, sequenced in a study of T cell repertoires in cytomegalovirus infection. TCRdb re-analysed the reads in MiXCR, keeping a single row per CDR3 protein. Altogether over 85,000 distinct CDR3 sequences are present, 15% to 20% being singletons, with the ten largest covering more than 7%. Sample: PBMCs. The origin of the receptors is a human donor in good health (CMV status not recorded). Some clones in this sample may be carry-over from other donors' samples.

Only a few counts were recorded for this clonotype. V usage is TRBV11-2 and J usage is TRBJ2-3; 7 positions match TRBD2. J lost 4 bases, V lost 1 base, and 11 bases had no gene match. The germline V gene encodes CDR1 SGHAT and CDR2 FQNNGV. CDR3 length: 17 residues. DNA of the CDR3: TGTGCCAGCAGCTTAGGCTCACTCGGACGGGGGGCAGATACGCAGTATTTT. Residues: CASSLGSLGRGADTQYF.

This clonotype has more than one count but fewer than ten. V and J are TRBV11-3 and TRBJ2-5; D is ambiguous. CDR3 length: 12 amino acids. Per germline, CDR1 SGHNT and CDR2 YENEEA. V was cut by 1 base and J by 5 bases, with 5 bases left in between. DNA of the CDR3: TGTGCCAGCAGCTTAGGCGCCGAGACCCAGTACTTC. It is translated as CASSLGAETQYF.

This clonotype was seen at least ten times. The V gene is TRBV7-2, the J gene TRBJ2-5; 10 bases map to TRBD2. The junction had 6 bases not matched to a gene; V was cut back by 3 bases and J by 5 bases. The CDR3 length is 15 residues. Germline V gives CDR1 SGHTA, CDR2 FQGNSA. The CDR3 spells CASSLQRGGHETQYF. In DNA form, the CDR3 reads TGTGCCAGCAGCTTGCAGCGGGGGGGCCATGAGACCCAGTACTTC.

This clonotype was recorded at least ten times. The chain has TRBV7-2 and TRBJ1-2; D possibly corresponds to TRBD1 (6 bases). The CDR3 consists of 12 residues. With 5 bases removed from V and 6 bases from J, the gap between germline ends came to 10 bases. Germline V gives CDR1 SGHTA, CDR2 FQGNSA. The CDR3 bases are TGTGCCAGCAGCGACACAGGGAATGGCTACACCTTC. Its protein is CASSDTGNGYTF.

This chain connects TRBV5-1 to TRBJ1-1, with 7 bases that match TRBD1. Germline loops: CDR1 SGHRS, CDR2 YFSETQ. The CDR3 consists of 15 residues. Trimming removed 3 bases from V and 8 bases from J; junction bases left unmatched: 13. The CDR3 region has the DNA TGCGCCAGCAGCTCTTCGGGACAGTTAGGCCCCGAAGCTTTCTTT. Translating gives CASSSSGQLGPEAFF.

Concerning this clonotype itself: A much bigger clone sits one base away, suggesting this may be a read error. The J gene is TRBJ2-1, the V gene TRBV11-3; 9 bases are shared with TRBD2. Trimming removed 6 bases from V and 11 bases from J; junction bases left unmatched: 14. The germline gives CDR1 SGHNT, CDR2 YENEEA. This CDR3 contains 15 residues. CDR3 DNA sequence: TGTGCCAGCAGTCCTGGAATAGCGGGGGTCCAAAAGCAGTTCTTC. Translated: CASSPGIAGVQKQFF.

The rearrangement uses TRBV6-2 or TRBV6-3 and TRBJ2-7; D tentatively reads TRBD1 or TRBD2 (5 bases each). Germline CDR1 MNHEY, CDR2 SVGEGT. With 7 bases removed from V and 1 base from J, the gap between germline ends came to 17 bases. CDR3 size: 15 residues. The CDR3 sequence: CASNGWGSTSYEQYF. The CDR3 DNA is TGTGCCAGCAACGGATGGGGGTCGACATCCTACGAGCAGTACTTC.

This chain uses TRBV20-1 with TRBJ2-3; weak D call: TRBD2 (7 bases). Trimming cost V 5 bases and J 4 bases, with 10 bases left between them. CDR1 is DFQATT and CDR2 is SNEGSKA in the germline V gene (reference sequence). This CDR3 is 12 amino acids long. This chain's CDR3 is CSAGGAADTQYF. Written as DNA, the CDR3 is TGCAGTGCTGGGGGGGCGGCAGATACGCAGTATTTT.

There are many counts of this clonotype. This chain links TRBV6-5 with TRBJ2-3, with D tentatively TRBD2 (5 bases). The ends were cut back, 6 bases at V and 4 bases at J, with 5 bases in the middle. This CDR3 comprises 11 residues. Per the germline V gene, CDR1 is MNHEY and CDR2 is SVGAGI. CDR3 nucleotides: TGTGCCAGCAGGCGGGCAGATACGCAGTATTTT. It codes for CASRRADTQYF.

The chain carries TRBV11-3 and TRBJ2-7; 15 positions match TRBD2. The CDR3 has 19 residues. The germline V gene has CDR1 SGHNT and CDR2 YENEEA. The ends lost 1 base at V and 7 bases at J; junction bases unmatched: 14. The CDR3 DNA follows: TGTGCCAGCAGCTTAGGGACTAGCGGGGGGGCCCGATCCTACAATGAGCAGTACTTC. Residues: CASSLGTSGGARSYNEQYF. Combining the CDR3 with reference TRBV11-3 and TRBJ2-7 gives the whole variable domain EAGVVQSPRYKIIEKKQPVAFWCNPISGHNTLYWYLQNLGQGPELLIRYENEEAVDDSQLPKDRFSAERLKGVDSTLKIQPAELGDSAVYLCASSLGTSGGARSYNEQYFGPGTRLTVT.

This clonotype was seen repeatedly, ten times or more. The gene calls are TRBV7-2 and TRBJ2-5; 7 bases map to TRBD1. The trim removed 6 bases at V and 2 bases at J, leaving 6 bases unmatched. The CDR3 runs to 14 residues. From germline, CDR1 is SGHTA and CDR2 FQGNSA. CDR3 nucleotides: TGTGCCAGCAGGTTCCACAGGGGTCAAGAGACCCAGTACTTC. As protein: CASRFHRGQETQYF.

This clonotype was seen a handful of times. The chain is built from TRBV5-1 and TRBJ1-2; a possible D gene is TRBD1 (6 bases). The germline V and J ends were trimmed by 3 bases and 4 bases, with 13 bases remaining between them. This CDR3 is 14 amino acids long. Germline CDR1 SGHRS, CDR2 YFSETQ. The CDR3 nucleotides read TGCGCCAGCAGCTCGGCCCAGGGGACCTATGGCTACACCTTC. Its protein product is CASSSAQGTYGYTF.

At least ten counts were recorded for this clonotype. V usage is TRBV7-2 and J usage is TRBJ2-1, with 9 positions matching TRBD2. The CDR3 totals 15 residues. Trimming removed 5 bases from V and 4 bases from J; junction bases left unmatched: 6. In germline, CDR1 is SGHTA, CDR2 FQGNSA. The CDR3 nucleotides are TGTGCCAGCAGCCCAGAGCGGGGGGCATACAATGAGCAGTTCTTC. Translating gives CASSPERGAYNEQFF.

The table lists this clonotype with many counts. The chain has TRBV7-2 and TRBJ2-7; D possibly corresponds to TRBD2 (7 bases). CDR1 is SGHTA, CDR2 FQGNSA, per germline. Deletions cut 5 bases from V and 2 bases from J, with 13 bases between. The CDR3 has 14 amino acids. The CDR3 DNA is TGTGCCAGCAGCCTAGAGGGGGGGGCCTACGAGCAGTACTTC. Protein product: CASSLEGGAYEQYF.

This clonotype appeared a few times. This sequence joins TRBV7-6 and TRBJ2-2; no clear D. The length of the CDR3 is 12 residues. Germline V gene data show CDR1 as SGHVS and CDR2 as FNYEAQ. With 8 bases removed from V and 1 base from J, the gap between germline ends came to 5 bases. CDR3 region: CASSGNTGELFF. For the CDR3, the DNA is TGTGCCAGCTCGGGGAACACCGGGGAGCTGTTTTTT.

In its sample, this clonotype was seen many times. The V call is TRBV19, the J call TRBJ2-7, with 8 nucleotides matching TRBD2. The CDR3 has 15 residues. V trimming: 11 bases; J trimming: 1 base; junction bases outside the gene matches: 13. Germline assignment: CDR1 LNHDA and CDR2 SQIVND (reference sequence). The CDR3 sequence is CASRRAGLGSYEQYF. The CDR3 DNA reads as TGTGCCTCCAGGCGTGCGGGACTAGGGTCCTACGAGCAGTACTTC.

The sample holds many counts of this clonotype. This sequence joins TRBV20-1 and TRBJ2-1, with 10 bases aligning to TRBD2. CDR1 is DFQATT, CDR2 SNEGSKA, per germline (reference sequence). The CDR3 is 13 amino acids. The junction had 7 bases not matched to a gene; V was cut back by 7 bases and J by 7 bases. CDR3 nucleotide sequence: TGCAGTGAAGGAGGGACTAGCGATAATGAGCAGTTCTTC. It specifies CSEGGTSDNEQFF.

The V call is TRBV7-2, the J call TRBJ1-1; a weak D match, TRBD1 (5 bases). Trimming stripped 2 bases from V and 6 bases from J, with 25 bases between. The germline V gene has CDR1 SGHTA and CDR2 FQGNSA. This CDR3 is built from 18 residues. The chain's CDR3 is CASSLSRLGGREYAEAFF. CDR3 nucleotides: TGTGCCAGCAGCTTAAGTCGCCTGGGGGGGAGGGAGTACGCTGAAGCTTTCTTT.

This clonotype came up many times. The chain employs TRBV7-8 and TRBJ2-1, with D perhaps TRBD1 (5 bases). The CDR3 has 13 amino acids. CDR1 is SGHVS, CDR2 FQNEAQ, per germline. With 4 bases removed from V and 5 bases from J, the gap between germline ends came to 9 bases. The CDR3 reads CASSSTDHNEQFF. The DNA for the CDR3 is TGTGCCAGCAGCTCGACAGATCACAATGAGCAGTTCTTC. Combining the CDR3 with reference TRBV7-8 and TRBJ2-1 gives the whole variable domain GAGVSQSPRYKVAKRGQDVALRCDPISGHVSLFWYQQALGQGPEFLTYFQNEAQLDKSGLPSDRFFAERPEGSVSTLKIQRTQQEDSAVYLCASSSTDHNEQFFGPGTRLTVL.

This clonotype has only a few counts. The chain links TRBV5-5 to TRBJ1-4, with TRBD1 as a possible D gene (5 bases). The CDR3 has 15 amino acids. Germline CDR1 reads SGHKS; CDR2 reads YYEKEE (reference sequence). V lost 4 bases to trimming and J lost 6 bases, with 16 bases between them. CDR3 amino acids: CASSAPGFPDEKLFF. DNA for the CDR3: TGTGCCAGCAGCGCTCCAGGGTTCCCCGATGAAAAACTGTTTTTT.

This clonotype was detected ten times or more. The gene calls are TRBV6-2 or TRBV6-3 and TRBJ1-6; D ambiguous. Germline V gene lookup returns CDR1 MNHEY and CDR2 SVGEGT. The CDR3 is 16 amino acids. The V end was cut by 6 bases, the J end by 6 bases, with 18 bases between. CDR3 region: CASSPTTGTLNSPLHF. CDR3 DNA: TGTGCCAGCAGCCCTACGACGGGAACGCTTAATTCACCCCTCCACTTT.

This clonotype appeared many times. CDR3 in amino acids: CASSLGLGVGDTQYF. CDR3 sequence (DNA): TGTGCCAGCAGCTTAGGGCTTGGGGTGGGAGATACGCAGTATTTT. The V and J genes are TRBV11-2 and TRBJ2-3; no definite D call. This CDR3 comprises 15 residues. V lost 1 base to trimming and J lost 5 bases, with 13 bases between them. CDR1 SGHAT and CDR2 FQNNGV come from the germline V gene.

The chain employs TRBV3-1 and TRBJ1-2; unclear D gene. The V and J ends lost 1 base and 12 bases respectively, with 15 bases between them. This CDR3 has 13 amino acids. Germline V gene lookup returns CDR1 LGHDT and CDR2 YNNKEL (reference sequence). This CDR3 reads CASSQGGTRMDTF. The DNA of the CDR3 is TGTGCCAGCAGCCAAGGAGGCACTCGGATGGACACCTTC.

The chain employs TRBV6-5 and TRBJ2-1; no clear D. Germline-derived CDR1 and CDR2 are MNHEY and SVGAGI. The length of the CDR3 is 14 residues. Between the trimmed V and J ends, which lost 7 bases and 0 bases, there was a span of 10 bases. CDR3 loop: CASKAPSSYNEQFF. The CDR3, as DNA: TGTGCCAGCAAGGCACCCAGCTCCTACAATGAGCAGTTCTTC.

This clonotype was seen just once. This may be a read error, as it is one base from a much larger clone. Given the absence of the conserved phenylalanine or tryptophan at the CDR3 end, a read error is likely. V is TRBV7-2 and J is TRBJ1-1, with 9 bases aligning to TRBD1. CDR3 length: 15 residues. The germline CDR1 and CDR2 sequences are SGHTA and FQGNSA. V gave up 3 bases and J gave up 4 bases; unmatched junction bases: 6. As DNA, the CDR3 is TGTGCCAGCAGCTTCGGGACAGGGACGAGCACTGAAGCTTTCTCT. Translating it yields CASSFGTGTSTEAFS.

This clonotype was recorded many times. The chain employs TRBV10-3 and TRBJ1-5; 12 bases agree with TRBD1. Germline V gene lookup returns CDR1 ENHRY and CDR2 SYGVKD. This CDR3 has 20 amino acids. The V segment lost 0 bases and the J segment 0 bases; nucleotides outside the gene matches: 9. Here the CDR3 reads CAISESPGQGARYSNQPQHF. The CDR3 coding sequence is TGTGCCATCAGTGAGTCGCCGGGACAGGGGGCGAGGTATAGCAATCAGCCCCAGCATTTT.

This clonotype was seen a few times. This chain uses TRBV5-4 with TRBJ2-3, with D tentatively TRBD1 (6 bases). This CDR3 spans 13 amino acids. Germline loops: CDR1 SGHNT, CDR2 YYREEE (reference sequence). Trimming shortened V by 4 bases and J by 7 bases, and 13 bases separated the two germline ends. This CDR3 is CASSAWDTYTQYF. DNA of the CDR3: TGTGCCAGCAGCGCCTGGGACACTTATACGCAGTATTTT.

This clonotype was counted ten times or more. The genes are TRBV7-2 and TRBJ1-2; 8 bases are a match to TRBD1. The CDR3 is made up of 16 amino acids. CDR1 is SGHTA, CDR2 FQGNSA, per germline. With V trimmed by 0 bases and J by 4 bases, 7 bases remained unmatched. The CDR3 nucleotides read TGTGCCAGCAGCTTAGCGGGGGGACAGGAATTCTATGGCTACACCTTC. Translated: CASSLAGGQEFYGYTF.

In regard to this clonotype: The germline gene is not matched at one end of the junction; a read error may be the cause. The chain uses TRBV11-2 and TRBJ2-5, with 12 bases that match TRBD2. Germline V gives CDR1 SGHAT, CDR2 FQNNGV. This CDR3 is built from 16 residues. CDR3 region: CASSVGTSGPQEAQYF. The CDR3 coding sequence is TGTGCCAGCAGCGTCGGGACTAGCGGGCCCCAAGAGGCCCAGTACTTC.

This clonotype was found many times. The V and J genes are TRBV14 and TRBJ2-3, with D possibly being TRBD2 (5 bases). The CDR3 sequence is 14 residues long. Germline CDR1 is SGHDN and CDR2 is FVKESK. The germline V and J ends were trimmed by 4 bases and 8 bases, with 16 bases remaining between them. The CDR3 region has the DNA TGTGCCAGCAGCCCCGATCTCCGCCTAGCTACGCAGTATTTT. This encodes CASSPDLRLATQYF.

V usage is TRBV7-3 and J usage is TRBJ2-7; D may correspond to TRBD1 or TRBD2 (5 bases each). Germline values: CDR1 SGHTA, CDR2 FQGTGA. The V and J ends lost 3 bases and 0 bases respectively, with 9 bases between them. The CDR3 sequence is 14 residues long. CDR3 in amino acids: CASSLGVDSYEQYF. CDR3 nucleotides: TGTGCCAGCAGCTTGGGGGTCGACTCCTACGAGCAGTACTTC.

This clonotype came up a few times. The chain uses TRBV15 and TRBJ1-1; D may be TRBD1 (6 bases). Germline CDR1 is LNHNV and CDR2 is YYDKDF (reference sequence). V gave up 3 bases and J gave up 1 base, with 12 bases separating them. The CDR3 has 15 amino acids. DNA of the CDR3: TGTGCCACCAGCAGGGGGGCAGAGCCGAACACTGAAGCTTTCTTT. Protein: CATSRGAEPNTEAFF. The entire variable domain, with the rest obtained from reference TRBV15 and TRBJ1-1, is as follows: DAMVIQNPRYQVTQFGKPVTLSCSQTLNHNVMYWYQQKSSQAPKLLFHYYDKDFNNEADTPDNFQSRRPNTSFCFLDIRSPGLGDTAMYLCATSRGAEPNTEAFFGQGTRLTVV.